This T cell receptor (beta chain) derives from a study of OX40 agonist ivuxolimab in advanced cancers. Here immunoSEQ multiplex PCR was the method, and the copy in TCRdb shows in-frame clones only, minus some. Found here are approximately 28,000 clones, roughly nine tenths of them singletons; the top ten hold over 9%. With 3 bases clipped from V and 4 bases from J, the junction kept 3 bases outside the gene matches. Germline values: CDR1 SGHNT, CDR2 YYREEE (reference sequence). The CDR3 is 14 amino acids. It was autoimmune disease history or systemic immunosuppression that excluded patients. Cycle 7 day 1, cycle 4 day 1, and baseline were the timepoints at which blood was sampled. A single count supports this clone.

The genes are TRBV5-4 and TRBJ1-2; 10 positions agree with TRBD1. The receptor was isolated from an adult with an advanced solid tumor such as melanoma, head and neck, liver or kidney cancer. This material consisted of CD4+ or CD8+ T cells sorted from blood, taken in a trial of the OX40 agonist ivuxolimab. The CDR3 DNA reads as TGTGCCAGCAGCTCGACAGGGGGCGGCTATGGCTACACCTTC. This sequence encodes CASSSTGGGYGYTF. Supplemented by reference TRBV5-4 and TRBJ1-2, the full variable domain reads ETGVTQSPTHLIKTRGQQVTLRCSSQSGHNTVSWYQQALGQGPQFIFQYYREEENGRGNFPPRFSGLQFPNYSSELNVNALELDDSALYLCASSSTGGGYGYTFGSGTRLTVV.